This is a list of T cell receptor beta chains from one sample in a study of regulatory dendritic cells for organ transplantation. The table came from immunoSEQ multiplex PCR; TCRdb's copy has only in-frame clones and leaves some out. The sample consists of about 12,000 clones, just under 90% of them appearing once. No antigen has been assigned to these receptors. What was sequenced was naive CD8+ T cells from blood cultured with regulatory dendritic cells. The receptors originated from a human donor in good health. The CDR3 runs from the conserved cysteine through the conserved F or W. Fields, in order: V gene, D gene, clone size, CDR3 length, J gene, CDR3 DNA, CDR3 protein. D genes are given only for firm matches. The size entry is marked missing in some rows and otherwise reads once, few, many or a size class.

TRBV6-5,-,-,14,TRBJ2-7,TGTGCCAGCAGTTACGGGCAGGGGTTGTACGAGCAGTACTTC,CASSYGQGLYEQYF
TRBV7-6,TRBD2,-,13,TRBJ2-1,TGTGCCAGCGGGACTAGCGGGGTGAATGAGCAGTTCTTC,CASGTSGVNEQFF
TRBV29-1,-,-,13,TRBJ2-7,TGCAGCGTTACCGGGATCTCTACCTACGAGCAGTACTTC,CSVTGISTYEQYF
TRBV4-3,TRBD1,once,15,TRBJ1-1,TGCGCCAGCAGCCAAAGGACAGGAATGAACACTGAAGCTTTCTTT,CASSQRTGMNTEAFF
TRBV27,-,-,13,TRBJ2-7,TGTGCCAGCAGTTTCGGGGTTCCCTACGAGCAGTACTTC,CASSFGVPYEQYF
TRBV9,TRBD1,-,18,TRBJ2-5,TGTGCCAGCAGCGTAGATCCAGCGTACAGGGGGCTTAGAGAGACCCAGTACTTC,CASSVDPAYRGLRETQYF
TRBV5-5,TRBD1,-,14,TRBJ1-2,TGTGCCAGCAGCTTCGGGACAGGGGGAAATGGCTACACCTTC,CASSFGTGGNGYTF
TRBV5-4,-,-,14,TRBJ2-3,TGTGCCAGCAGCTCCCAGGGGAGCACAGATACGCAGTATTTT,CASSSQGSTDTQYF
TRBV9,-,-,15,TRBJ2-7,TGTGCCAGCAGCGACACAGGGGGGGAGGTCGACGAGCAGTACTTC,CASSDTGGEVDEQYF
TRBV9,-,-,16,TRBJ2-7,TGTGCCAGCAGCCCGACCTCCGACAGCCATACCTACGAGCAGTACTTC,CASSPTSDSHTYEQYF
TRBV27,-,-,13,TRBJ1-5,TGTGCCAGCAGTTGGGGGGTACATCAGCCCCAGCATTTT,CASSWGVHQPQHF
TRBV7-9,-,-,15,TRBJ1-1,TGTGCCAGCAGCTTAACCCGGGGGGGTGAGACTGAAGCTTTCTTT,CASSLTRGGETEAFF
TRBV11-1,TRBD1,-,19,TRBJ2-5,TGTGCCAGCAGCTTAGGAAATGGGGGACAGGAGCCTTCGAGAGAGACCCAGTACTTC,CASSLGNGGQEPSRETQYF
TRBV4-3,-,-,16,TRBJ2-1,TGCGCCAGCAGCCAAGGCTGGCTAGTAGGCCACAATGAGCAGTTCTTC,CASSQGWLVGHNEQFF
TRBV13,TRBD1,once,16,TRBJ1-4,TGTACCAGCAGCTTAGGAACAGGGGGGCCGAATGAAAAACTGTTTTTT,CTSSLGTGGPNEKLFF
TRBV7-9,-,few,11,TRBJ2-7,TGTGCCAGCATGGGGGCTAACGAGCAGTACTTC,CASMGANEQYF
TRBV15,TRBD2,-,14,TRBJ2-6,TGTGCCACCAGCAGATCGGGAGGGGCCACTGTCCTGACTTTC,CATSRSGGATVLTF
TRBV2,-,-,16,TRBJ2-2,TGTGCCAGCAGCGATACCCCCAGGGGAATGACCGGGGAGCTGTTTTTT,CASSDTPRGMTGELFF
TRBV5-1,-,-,15,TRBJ2-3,TGCGCCAGCAGCTTGGCCGTGGGATCCACAGATACGCAGTATTTT,CASSLAVGSTDTQYF
TRBV9,TRBD1,few,14,TRBJ1-1,TGTGCCAGCAGACCCCTTACAGGGGCCCCTGAAGCTTTCTTT,CASRPLTGAPEAFF
TRBV19,-,once,15,TRBJ2-2,TGTGCCAGTAGTATCATCTTTCGTAGCCACCGGGGAGCTGTTTTT,CASSIIFRSHRGAVF
TRBV27,-,-,14,TRBJ1-2,TGTGCCAGCAGTCTGACAGGAGCCCTCTATGGCTACACCTTC,CASSLTGALYGYTF
TRBV6-1,TRBD1,once,12,TRBJ1-2,TGTGCCGGAGGACAGGGCGGCTATGGCTACACCTTC,CAGGQGGYGYTF
TRBV27,-,-,14,TRBJ2-7,TGTGCCAGCAGTTCGTGGGAAGAACTTAACGAGCAGTACTTC,CASSSWEELNEQYF
TRBV9,-,-,14,TRBJ1-1,TGTGCCAGCAGCGTAGGTGGTGGAGTCACTGAAGCTTTCTTT,CASSVGGGVTEAFF
TRBV5-5,-,-,17,TRBJ1-2,TGTGCCAGCAGCTTGGCCGGGAGGGGTCCCGGGGGTTATGGCTACACCTTC,CASSLAGRGPGGYGYTF
TRBV4-1,-,-,14,TRBJ1-2,TGCGCCAGCAGCCCCACCGGGAGGGGAAGGGGCTACACCTTC,CASSPTGRGRGYTF
TRBV2,TRBD1,-,13,TRBJ2-7,TGTGCAGTTCCGGGACAGGGGTCGTACGAGCAGTACTTC,CAVPGQGSYEQYF
TRBV30,-,few,12,TRBJ1-6,TGTGCCTGGAGTTATCTAGATTCACCCCTCCACTTT,CAWSYLDSPLHF
TRBV4-3,-,-,15,TRBJ2-7,TGCGCCAGCAGCCAAGATGTGGGATTCGGCTACGAGCAGTACTTC,CASSQDVGFGYEQYF
TRBV30,-,-,13,TRBJ1-1,TGTGCCTGGAGTCCCCAAAGTGCCACTGAAGCTTTCTTT,CAWSPQSATEAFF
TRBV12-5,TRBD2,-,17,TRBJ2-2,TGTGCTAGTGGTTTGGCGGGACTAGCGGGTAGCACCGGGGAGCTGTTTTTT,CASGLAGLAGSTGELFF
TRBV6-4,-,-,13,TRBJ1-2,TGTGCCAGCAGTGTGGGCCCCGGATATGGCTACACCTTC,CASSVGPGYGYTF
TRBV28,-,-,14,TRBJ2-5,TGTGCCAGCAGTCCCCGAACAGGACAAGAGACCCAGTACTTC,CASSPRTGQETQYF
TRBV6-5,TRBD2,-,14,TRBJ2-7,TGTGCCAGCAGTTACTCAGGGACTACCTACGAGCAGTACTTC,CASSYSGTTYEQYF